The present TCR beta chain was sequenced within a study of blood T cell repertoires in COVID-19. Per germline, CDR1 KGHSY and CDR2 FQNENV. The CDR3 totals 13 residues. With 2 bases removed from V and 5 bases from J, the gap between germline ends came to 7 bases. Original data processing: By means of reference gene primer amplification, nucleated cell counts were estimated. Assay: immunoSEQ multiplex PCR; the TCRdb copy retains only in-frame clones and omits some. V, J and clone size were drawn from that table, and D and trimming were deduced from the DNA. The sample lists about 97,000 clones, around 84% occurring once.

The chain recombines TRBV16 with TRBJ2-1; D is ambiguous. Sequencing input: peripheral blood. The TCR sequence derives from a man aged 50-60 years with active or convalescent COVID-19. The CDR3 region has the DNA TGTGCCAGCAGCCAACCCCTTGACAATGAGCAGTTCTTC. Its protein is CASSQPLDNEQFF.